The T cell receptor (beta chain) described here comes from a study of blood T cell repertoires in COVID-19. Background on the study: PBMCs, B-cell-depleted T cells, or T cells provided the cDNA or gDNA that made up the material.

The method was immunoSEQ multiplex PCR; TCRdb's version includes in-frame clones alone and lacks a portion of them. In the table there are under 200,000 clones, roughly nine tenths of which are singletons. Trimming pared 5 bases from V and 0 bases from J, leaving 10 bases between. CDR1 SEHNR and CDR2 FQNEAQ come from the germline V gene (reference sequence). This CDR3 has 14 residues. Adults between roughly 18 and 100 years of age took part from 24 US areas. Participants reported their clinical history, and cohort assignment relied on those reports. All recovered Cohort 3 donors got two negative PCRs, got clearance, or saw symptom resolution.

The sample taken for sequencing was PBMCs or T cells enriched from blood (not recorded which). This chain connects TRBV7-9 to TRBJ1-1; tentatively, D is TRBD1 (6 bases). The TCR comes from a woman younger than 35 who had recovered from COVID-19. CDR3 bases: TGTGCCAGCAGCGAACAGGGTTTGAACACTGAAGCTTTCTTT. Its protein is CASSEQGLNTEAFF.